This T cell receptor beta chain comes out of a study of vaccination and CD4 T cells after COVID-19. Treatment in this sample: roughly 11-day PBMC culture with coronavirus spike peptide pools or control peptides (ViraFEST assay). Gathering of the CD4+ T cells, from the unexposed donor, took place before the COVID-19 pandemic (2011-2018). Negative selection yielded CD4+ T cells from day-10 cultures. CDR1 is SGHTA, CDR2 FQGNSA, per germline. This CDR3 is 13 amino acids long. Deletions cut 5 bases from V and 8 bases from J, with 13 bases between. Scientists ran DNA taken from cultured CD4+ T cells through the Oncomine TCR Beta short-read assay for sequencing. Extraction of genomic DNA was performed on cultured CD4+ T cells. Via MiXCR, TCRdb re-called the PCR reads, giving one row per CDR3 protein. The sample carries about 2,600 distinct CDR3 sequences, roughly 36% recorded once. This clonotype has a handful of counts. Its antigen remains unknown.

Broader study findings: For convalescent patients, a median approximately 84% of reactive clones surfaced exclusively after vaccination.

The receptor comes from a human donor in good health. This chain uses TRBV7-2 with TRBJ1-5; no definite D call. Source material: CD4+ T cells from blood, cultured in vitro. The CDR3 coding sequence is TGTGCCAGCAGCCCCGCCACTATTGAGCCCCAGCATTTT. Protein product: CASSPATIEPQHF.